One TCR beta chain is described in this entry. Produced via immunoSEQ multiplex PCR; TCRdb's table is partial and in-frame only. The table shows approximately 12,000 clones, with approximately 91% occurring only once. The record originates from a study of preoperative IRX-2 immunotherapy in early breast cancer. Treatment indicated: preoperative locoregional IRX-2 cytokine immunotherapy. Patients received preoperative, locoregional IRX-2 cytokine immunotherapy in a phase Ib study. J lost 4 bases, V lost 2 bases, and 5 bases had no gene match. Germline V gene lookup returns CDR1 SGHTA and CDR2 FQGTGA. CDR3 size: 15 residues.

This receptor was obtained from a human donor with breast cancer. The V call is TRBV7-3, the J call TRBJ2-1; 7 bases map to TRBD2. This specimen was taken from a patient treated with IRX-2 immunotherapy. The CDR3 DNA reads TGTGCCAGCAGCTTAGCCAGCGGGGCATACAATGAGCAGTTCTTC. Its protein product is CASSLASGAYNEQFF. Variable domain in full (rest from reference TRBV7-3 and TRBJ2-1): GAGVSQTPSNKVTEKGKYVELRCDPISGHTALYWYRQSLGQGPEFLIYFQGTGAADDSGLPNDRFFAVRPEGSVSTLKIQRTERGDSAVYLCASSLASGAYNEQFFGPGTRLTVL.